Listed below are T cell receptor beta chains from one sample, sequenced in a study of T cell responses to AZD1222 COVID-19 vaccine. Generated by immunoSEQ multiplex PCR, the TCRdb table keeps only in-frame clones and is missing some. This sample has around 140,000 clones; more than 85% occur once, and the top ten carry 1.5% to 2%. Sequencing used peripheral blood, obtained on day 0 of AZD1222 vaccination. The receptors were sampled from an adult in good health. Each CDR3 is given with its conserved first and last residue. The order of the fields is J gene, V gene, CDR3 protein.

>TRBJ1-1|TRBV6-2/TRBV6-3
CASSSRGLEGNTEAFF
>TRBJ2-1|TRBV12-3/TRBV12-4
CASSFSGEQFF
>TRBJ1-1|TRBV7-2
CASGDGQENTEAFF
>TRBJ1-1|TRBV19
CASIGQGATEAFF
>TRBJ1-5|TRBV28
CASSLWGGVYQPQHF
>TRBJ1-3|TRBV3-1/TRBV3-2
CASSVSGNTIYF
>TRBJ2-7|TRBV9
CASSRGGPYEQYF
>TRBJ1-5|TRBV3-1/TRBV3-2
CASSPSANQPQHF
>TRBJ1-2|TRBV3-1/TRBV3-2
CASSPQGREYYGYTF
>TRBJ1-3|TRBV9
CASSVLAGQSGNTIYF
>TRBJ1-1|TRBV2
CARSTGNTEAFF
>TRBJ2-7|TRBV7-8
CASSLAQPKSSYEQYF
>TRBJ1-2|TRBV9
CASSVGGAPPPWGYTF
>TRBJ2-7|TRBV6-2/TRBV6-3
CASSPRDRDSYEQYF
>TRBJ2-6|TRBV6-2/TRBV6-3
CASSYSHSGANVLTF